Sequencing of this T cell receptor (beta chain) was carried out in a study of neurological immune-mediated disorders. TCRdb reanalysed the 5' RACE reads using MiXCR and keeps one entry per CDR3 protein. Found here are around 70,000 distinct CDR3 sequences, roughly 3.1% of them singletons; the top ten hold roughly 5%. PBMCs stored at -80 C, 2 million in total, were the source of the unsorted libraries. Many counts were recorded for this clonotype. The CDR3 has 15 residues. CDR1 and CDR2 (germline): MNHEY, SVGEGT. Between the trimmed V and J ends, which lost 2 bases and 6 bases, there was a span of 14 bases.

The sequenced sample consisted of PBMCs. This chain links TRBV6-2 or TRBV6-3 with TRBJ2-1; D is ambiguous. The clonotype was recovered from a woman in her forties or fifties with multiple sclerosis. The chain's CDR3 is CASSYSAASGNEQFF. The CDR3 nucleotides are TGTGCCAGCAGTTACAGTGCGGCTTCGGGCAATGAGCAGTTCTTC.